The sequence of this T cell receptor (beta chain) was determined in a study of human T cells and chemical hapten exposure (dated by TCRdb to 2020 to 2023). Notes on the research overall: For sensitization, 2% DPC in acetone was applied to a 2 cm by 2 cm area of upper inner arm skin. Throughout the approximately 25-week study period, patients were also given weekly therapeutic DPC doses on the scalp. Patch testing on the upper back used Finn chambers containing 0.01% DPC, with scoring done after 6 days according to International Contact Dermatitis Research Group standards. The mostly female patient cohort included alopecia areata with under or over 50% scalp involvement, alopecia totalis and alopecia universalis. Libraries were combined into a pool for sequencing, and differences in TCR yield between samples came mainly from small differences in library volumes within the pool. This study followed changes in the peripheral blood TCR repertoire in vivo during primary and secondary sensitization of alopecia patients to the hapten diphenylcyclopropenone (DPC). Patient blood was sampled pre-sensitization (week 0) and at 2, 6 and about 24 weeks after DPC sensitization. About 27 alopecia patients gave blood for TCR sequencing at one to four time points (pre-sensitization, 2, 6 and 24 weeks). Results and caveats for the whole study, not just this receptor: Expanded TCRs formed significantly more large CDR3 similarity clusters than pre-sensitization or healthy control sets, consistent with antigen-driven responses. After repeated subsampling, the strength of the expansion versus patch-test correlation and the threshold at which it became significant changed. Because all patients had alopecia, a presumed autoimmune disease, the immune response of the patients might differ from that of healthy individuals. The number of TCRs above 1 in 1000 frequency did not change with DPC sensitization; there was no evidence of global repertoire structure alterations. The number of PT1 expanded TCRs positively correlated with patch test score, significant at thresholds 8, 16 and 32 but not 4.

This sample's time point label indicates: patch test 3, about 24 weeks after DPC sensitization. Taken with the paper, the label for treatment or condition translates to: therapeutic diphenylcyclopropenone sensitization with weekly scalp DPC. At every patch-test visit, the blood draw took place before the patch test was put on. Patients were eligible if aged 18 to 70, diagnosed with alopecia and judged suitable for DPC therapy, and pregnant patients were excluded. Total RNA was isolated from unfractionated whole blood collected in Tempus Blood RNA tubes. There are many counts of this clonotype. Its antigen is currently not known. Base qualities are missing; no much larger clone stands one base away. Library preparation used RACE. Sequencing took place on a NextSeq 500. Library preparation attached unique molecular identifiers to individual cDNA molecules for quantitative, reproducible TCR counting. From each blood RNA sample, both TCR alpha and TCR beta chains were sequenced. The paper's processing steps were these. Samples had a median of about 96,000 TCRs, with a range from roughly 20,000 to 690,600. V, J and CDR3 annotation of the TCR reads was performed with the Decombinator software suite. For PS versus PT1 abundance plots, all samples were subsampled to the same number of TCRs (28,000). TCRs were defined as expanded if absent before sensitization and observed at least eight times at the 2-week time point. Starting from the raw public reads, TCRdb applied fastp trimming at Q25, assembled clones with MiXCR and retained in-frame beta chains. Under each unique CDR3 protein, matching rows form one entry showing the most common genes and DNA. TCRdb assigned the V and J calls; the authors' analysis was not used. The sample table records approximately 72,000 distinct CDR3 sequences; around 10% of these occur just once. Roughly 1.5% of the sample is held by the ten biggest clonotypes.

CDR1 and CDR2 were assigned from the germline V gene (reference sequence) as SEHNR and FQNEAQ. From its cysteine to its phenylalanine, the CDR3 spans 13 amino acids. Of all the DNA, just the CDR3 is kept, 39 bases in frame from base 1. V was cut back by 1 base and J by 4 bases, leaving a gap of 7 bases between them. The clonotype originates from a woman aged 45-60 years with alopecia areata. Some clones in this sample may be carry-over from other donors' samples. The sequencing used whole blood, collected in connection with sensitization to the hapten diphenylcyclopropenone (DPC). The chain employs TRBV7-9 and TRBJ1-1; matching of 5 bases hints at TRBD1 as the D gene. The CDR3 protein is CASSLEGITEAFF. The DNA sequence is as follows: TGTGCCAGCAGCTTAGAGGGGATCACTGAAGCTTTCTTT.